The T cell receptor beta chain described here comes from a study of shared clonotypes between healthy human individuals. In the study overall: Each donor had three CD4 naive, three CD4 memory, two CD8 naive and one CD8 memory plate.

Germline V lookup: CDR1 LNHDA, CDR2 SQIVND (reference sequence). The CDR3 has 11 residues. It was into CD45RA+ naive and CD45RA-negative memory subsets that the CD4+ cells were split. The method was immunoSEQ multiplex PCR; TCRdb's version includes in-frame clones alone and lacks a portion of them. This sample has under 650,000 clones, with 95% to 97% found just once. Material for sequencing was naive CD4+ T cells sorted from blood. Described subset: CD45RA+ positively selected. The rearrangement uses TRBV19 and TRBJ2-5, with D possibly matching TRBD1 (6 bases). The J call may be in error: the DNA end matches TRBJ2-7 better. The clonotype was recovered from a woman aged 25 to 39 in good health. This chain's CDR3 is CASRRGNEQYF. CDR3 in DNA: TGTGCCAGTCGCAGGGGTAACGAGCAGTACTTC.